These 27 T cell receptor beta chains were all obtained from the same sample, sequenced in a study of T cell clonotyping in hematopoietic cell transplantation. Profiling relied on immunoSEQ multiplex PCR, and the TCRdb table lists in-frame clones only, not all of them. The repertoire consists of approximately 9,600 clones, with around four fifths occurring once and the leading ten covering 8.5%. Sequenced here: PBMCs, sampled 30 days after allogeneic stem cell transplant. The source of these receptors is a female patient in her thirties or forties who had an allogeneic stem cell transplant from a related donor, so T cells may come from the graft donor. Some clones in this sample may be carry-over from other donors' samples.

By proportion, this clone is medium-sized. J is TRBJ1-2 and V is TRBV28; no clear D gene. Germline V gene data show CDR1 as MDHEN and CDR2 as SYDVKM. This CDR3 comprises 15 residues. Trimming stripped 4 bases from V and 5 bases from J, with 17 bases between. CDR3 sequence (DNA): TGTGCCAGCAGTTCTCTCCCCCTGATGCCGTATGGCTACACCTTC. Translation gives CASSSLPLMPYGYTF.

The genes are TRBV7-6 and TRBJ2-7; maybe TRBD1 (6 bases). CDR3 length equals 12 residues. Trimming pared 5 bases from V and 5 bases from J, leaving 10 bases between. Germline lookup yields CDR1 SGHVS and CDR2 FNYEAQ. CDR3: CASSVPGDEQYF. CDR3 bases: TGTGCCAGCAGCGTGCCAGGGGACGAGCAGTACTTC.

CDR3 region: CASSLDYEQYF. The CDR3 coding sequence is TGCGCCAGCAGCTTGGACTACGAGCAGTACTTC. The J gene is TRBJ2-7, the V gene TRBV5-1; D is ambiguous. Trimming took off 0 bases at V and 3 bases at J, with 1 base between the two ends. The germline CDR1 and CDR2 sequences are SGHRS and YFSETQ. CDR3 size: 11 residues. The entire variable domain, with the rest obtained from reference TRBV5-1 and TRBJ2-7, is as follows: KAGVTQTPRYLIKTRGQQVTLSCSPISGHRSVSWYQQTPGQGLQFLFEYFSETQRNKGNFPGRFSGRQFSNSRSEMNVSTLELGDSALYLCASSLDYEQYFGPGTRLTVT.

Written as DNA, the CDR3 is TGTGCCAGCAGTTACTCTTCCAGCTCCTATAATTCACCCCTCCACTTT. Translation: CASSYSSSSYNSPLHF. J is TRBJ1-6 and V is TRBV6-5; D is undetermined. This CDR3 comprises 16 residues. CDR1 MNHEY and CDR2 SVGAGI come from the germline V gene. V lost 0 bases, J lost 0 bases, and 6 bases lay in between.

Sample share makes this clone medium-sized. V is TRBV11-1 and J is TRBJ2-7; D unresolved. The CDR3 covers 16 residues. V lost 2 bases to trimming and J lost 2 bases, with 16 bases between them. Germline loops: CDR1 SGHAT, CDR2 FQDESV (reference sequence). CDR3 residues: CASSLSRTLQTYEQYF. The CDR3 region has the DNA TGTGCCAGCAGCTTATCTCGAACTCTACAAACCTACGAGCAGTACTTC.

The chain combines TRBV7-2 with TRBJ2-1; TRBD2 matches at 7 bases. Germline lookup yields CDR1 SGHTA and CDR2 FQGNSA. This CDR3 spans 12 amino acids. Trimming removed 5 bases from V and 10 bases from J; junction bases left unmatched: 5. The CDR3 DNA sequence: TGTGCCAGCAGCCCCCAACTAGCGGAGCAGTTCTTC. Translating gives CASSPQLAEQFF.

The chain joins TRBV30 to TRBJ1-2, with D hard to call. CDR3 length equals 11 residues. V dropped 0 bases and J dropped 4 bases, with 3 bases sitting between them. Germline values: CDR1 GTSNPN, CDR2 SVGIG (reference sequence). The CDR3 region has the DNA TGTGCCTGGAGTGTAATCTATGGCTACACCTTC. Translating gives CAWSVIYGYTF. The entire variable domain, with the rest obtained from reference TRBV30 and TRBJ1-2, is as follows: SQTIHQWPATLVQPVGSPLSLECTVEGTSNPNLYWYRQAAGRGLQLLFYSVGIGQISSEVPQNLSASRPQDRQFILSSKKLLLSDSGFYLCAWSVIYGYTFGSGTRLTVV.

CDR3 loop: CASSVTDSYEQYF. DNA for the CDR3: TGTGCCAGTAGTGTGACAGATTCCTACGAGCAGTACTTC. The chain couples TRBV19 to TRBJ2-7; the D gene is possibly TRBD1 (5 bases). Trimming left V 5 bases short and J 1 base short, with 9 bases between. Germline V gene data show CDR1 as LNHDA and CDR2 as SQIVND (reference sequence). This CDR3 is built from 13 residues.

Here the CDR3 DNA reads TGTGCCAGCAGCTTAGGGGCCGGCGGGGCTGGAAACACCATATATTTT. Translated, it gives CASSLGAGGAGNTIYF. The chain has TRBV11-2 and TRBJ1-3; D ambiguous. V lost 1 base, J lost 2 bases, and 12 bases lay in between. CDR3 length: 16 amino acids. Germline-derived CDR1 and CDR2 are SGHAT and FQNNGV.

This chain links TRBV6-1 with TRBJ1-2; D unclear. With 7 bases removed from V and 5 bases from J, the gap between germline ends came to 11 bases. The CDR3 is 12 amino acids. Germline loops: CDR1 MNHNS, CDR2 SASEGT. The CDR3 DNA follows: TGTGCCAGCACCCTATTCCCATATGGCTACACCTTC. The encoded protein is CASTLFPYGYTF.

J is TRBJ1-3 and V is TRBV30; unclear D gene. Trimming left V 1 base short and J 7 bases short, with 5 bases between. This CDR3 is 11 amino acids long. Germline V gene lookup returns CDR1 GTSNPN and CDR2 SVGIG (reference sequence). The CDR3 loop is CAWSDTNTIYF. The CDR3 DNA is TGTGCCTGGAGTGATACGAACACCATATATTTT. The variable domain in full, with the rest retrieved from reference TRBV30 and TRBJ1-3, is SQTIHQWPATLVQPVGSPLSLECTVEGTSNPNLYWYRQAAGRGLQLLFYSVGIGQISSEVPQNLSASRPQDRQFILSSKKLLLSDSGFYLCAWSDTNTIYFGEGSWLTVV.

The chain links TRBV21-1 to TRBJ2-7. TRBV21-1 is annotated as a pseudogene. The CDR3 runs 15 residues. The CDR3, as DNA: TGTGCCAGCAGCAAAGTTGGGCCGCATCGAGGCGAGCAGTACTTC. This encodes CASSKVGPHRGEQYF.

The rearrangement uses TRBV20-1 and TRBJ2-1; D uncertain. Between the trimmed V and J ends, which lost 5 bases and 3 bases, there was a span of 5 bases. The CDR3 runs 11 residues. The germline CDR1 and CDR2 sequences are DFQATT and SNEGSKA (reference sequence). CDR3 sequence (DNA): TGCAGTGCTCGATACTACAATGAGCAGTTCTTC. It specifies CSARYYNEQFF.

V and J are TRBV2 and TRBJ2-7; TRBD2 is a possible D gene (5 bases). This CDR3 contains 12 residues. V was pared by 8 bases and J by 0 bases, with 8 bases between. Germline loops: CDR1 SNHLY, CDR2 FYNNEI. This chain's CDR3 is CASDRDSYEQYF. The CDR3 nucleotides are TGTGCCAGCGATCGGGACTCCTACGAGCAGTACTTC.

In its sample, this clone was seen once. V gene TRBV2 combines with J gene TRBJ2-7; D may be TRBD1 (5 bases). Trimming shortened V by 8 bases and J by 2 bases, and 13 bases separated the two germline ends. Germline V gene lookup returns CDR1 SNHLY and CDR2 FYNNEI. This CDR3 has 13 amino acids. The CDR3 sequence: CASSRDFPYEQYF. The DNA of the CDR3 is TGTGCCAGCTCCAGGGATTTCCCCTACGAGCAGTACTTC.

This clone was observed a handful of times. The gene calls are TRBV5-1 and TRBJ2-1, with 7 positions matching TRBD2. Unmatched junction bases numbered 4, after V lost 0 bases and J lost 4 bases. This CDR3 contains 15 residues. Per germline, CDR1 SGHRS and CDR2 YFSETQ. This CDR3 reads CASSLGLAGYNEQFF. The CDR3 nucleotides read TGCGCCAGCAGCTTGGGACTAGCTGGTTACAATGAGCAGTTCTTC.

The chain has TRBV5-8 and TRBJ2-7; 10 bases agree with TRBD1. The V and J ends lost 5 bases and 4 bases, in that order; junction bases with no gene match: 6. Per the germline V gene, CDR1 is SGHTS and CDR2 is YDEGEE. This CDR3 region has 14 residues. The CDR3: CASRDGTGDYEQYF. CDR3 nucleotides: TGTGCCAGCAGGGACGGGACAGGGGATTACGAGCAGTACTTC.

The rearrangement joins TRBV30 to TRBJ2-1; 15 nucleotides align to TRBD2. V was clipped by 2 bases and J by 8 bases; unmatched bases: 13. Germline V gene lookup returns CDR1 GTSNPN and CDR2 SVGIG (reference sequence). The CDR3 is made up of 18 amino acids. CDR3 residues: CAWSLTGLAGGGYDEQFF. CDR3 DNA sequence: TGTGCCTGGAGTTTAACGGGACTAGCGGGAGGTGGGTACGATGAGCAGTTCTTC.

V is TRBV29-1 and J is TRBJ2-5, with 10 bases identical to TRBD1. The germline gives CDR1 SQVTM, CDR2 ANQGSEA. This CDR3 spans 12 amino acids. The V and J ends lost 6 bases and 11 bases, in that order; junction bases with no gene match: 9. The CDR3 is CSVGTGVWEQYF. The CDR3 region has the DNA TGCAGCGTGGGGACAGGGGTGTGGGAGCAGTACTTC. The whole variable domain, remainder taken from reference TRBV29-1 and TRBJ2-5, is SAVISQKPSRDICQRGTSLTIQCQVDSQVTMMFWYRQQPGQSLTLIATANQGSEATYESGFVIDKFPISRPNLTFSTLTVSNMSPEDSSIYLCSVGTGVWEQYFGPGTRLLVL.

The chain combines TRBV29-1 with TRBJ2-1; 15 bases match TRBD2. V was clipped by 7 bases and J by 16 bases; unmatched bases: 5. Looked up from germline, CDR1 is SQVTM and CDR2 is ANQGSEA. The CDR3 has 11 residues. CDR3 amino acids: CSAGLAGGRFF. CDR3 sequence (DNA): TGCAGCGCCGGACTAGCGGGAGGGAGATTCTTC.

The V and J genes are TRBV30 and TRBJ1-3; perhaps TRBD1 as D (5 bases). The V gene lost 2 bases and the J gene lost 0 bases, with 14 bases spanning the gap. Germline V gene sequence: CDR1 GTSNPN, CDR2 SVGIG (reference sequence). The CDR3 loop spans 16 amino acids. For the CDR3, the DNA is TGTGCCTGGAGTCCGGACGGGGGAAGCTCTGGAAACACCATATATTTT. This translates into CAWSPDGGSSGNTIYF.

V is TRBV5-4 and J is TRBJ2-5; D is possibly TRBD1 (5 bases). This CDR3 has 14 residues. V was pared by 1 base and J by 0 bases, with 7 bases between. Germline V gene data show CDR1 as SGHNT and CDR2 as YYREEE (reference sequence). In nucleotides, the CDR3 is TGTGCCAGCAGCTTGCCCAGGGACCAAGAGACCCAGTACTTC. Translation: CASSLPRDQETQYF.

This clone was recorded a few times. This chain connects TRBV25-1 to TRBJ2-7; D remains ambiguous. This CDR3 is built from 12 residues. Trimming shortened V by 6 bases and J by 2 bases, and 8 bases separated the two germline ends. Germline V CDR1 and CDR2: MGHDK, SYGVNS. Here the CDR3 reads CASSAAAYEQYF. DNA of the CDR3: TGTGCCAGCAGCGCAGCCGCCTACGAGCAGTACTTC.

The chain carries TRBV7-2 and TRBJ1-2; D gene unclear. The CDR3 spans 13 residues. CDR1 is SGHTA, CDR2 FQGNSA, per germline. V was trimmed by 5 bases and J by 4 bases, leaving 11 bases between them. The chain's CDR3 is CASSLGVLYGYTF. The CDR3 nucleotides read TGTGCCAGCAGCCTGGGAGTCCTCTATGGCTACACCTTC.

Only a few counts were recorded for this clone. V gene TRBV7-2 combines with J gene TRBJ1-1, with D unresolved. The germline V gene has CDR1 SGHTA and CDR2 FQGNSA. The CDR3 totals 15 residues. The V and J ends lost 1 base and 5 bases respectively, with 14 bases between them. The CDR3 loop is CASSLDPRRRTEAFF. In nucleotides, the CDR3 is TGTGCCAGCAGCTTAGACCCCAGGCGAAGAACTGAAGCTTTCTTT.

This clone was observed a single time. The CDR3 DNA reads TGTGCCAGCAGCTGGGAGGGACAGCCTTACGAGCAGTACTTC. Translated: CASSWEGQPYEQYF. The chain carries TRBV5-6 and TRBJ2-5, with D perhaps assigned TRBD1 or TRBD2 (7 bases each). The last part of the DNA fits TRBJ2-7 better; the J call may be wrong. This CDR3 is 14 amino acids long. Germline V gene lookup returns CDR1 SGHDT and CDR2 YYEEEE.

Only a few counts were recorded for this clone. The chain uses TRBV7-3 and TRBJ2-6, with D uncertain. This CDR3 comprises 14 residues. V was trimmed by 1 base and J by 2 bases, leaving 3 bases between them. Germline values: CDR1 SGHTA, CDR2 FQGTGA. CDR3 protein: CASSLRAGANVLTF. Written as DNA, the CDR3 is TGTGCCAGCAGCTTAAGAGCTGGGGCCAACGTCCTGACTTTC. Variable domain in full (rest from reference TRBV7-3 and TRBJ2-6): GAGVSQTPSNKVTEKGKYVELRCDPISGHTALYWYRQSLGQGPEFLIYFQGTGAADDSGLPNDRFFAVRPEGSVSTLKIQRTERGDSAVYLCASSLRAGANVLTFGAGSRLTVL.